This T cell receptor beta chain was identified during a study of cytomegalovirus exposure and HLA in healthy donors (dated by TCRdb to 2016 to 2017). Concerning the study at large: In an earlier analysis of about 560 of the donors, about 260 Gb of sequence data and some 100 million unique TCR beta sequences from 180 million or so T cells were reported. Around 320 gigabases of sequencing data and tens of millions of unique TCR sequences were included in an early release covering 500 to 750 HLA-typed donors. Among the roughly 400 genotyped donors, approximately 77% belonged to the genetic ancestry cluster associated with self-reported Caucasian donors. The study was designed to test whether signatures of past pathogen exposure could be identified by cataloging public T cell receptors. The study used immunosequencing to profile the T cell repertoires of 666 subjects and linked those repertoires to cytomegalovirus serostatus. In addition to the first cohort of 666 subjects, a separate validation cohort of approximately 130 different subjects was used. High-throughput TCR immunosequencing, statistical association of individual TCRs with disease status, and machine learning were combined to predict cytomegalovirus infection status. A later analysis re-analyzed previously published TCR beta repertoires from hundreds of donors and added high-resolution HLA genotyping to study TCR occurrence patterns. Rather than using new phenotypic data, the later analysis identified candidate immune exposures from TCR beta sequences and from how often those sequences occurred across donors. An earlier analysis of more than 450 of the donors used high-throughput TCR beta sequencing to judge whether each TCR beta V gene segment behaved as functional or pseudogenic. Donor age, sex, ethnicity and CMV serostatus were compiled together with the repertoire data. A later genetic analysis took genome-wide SNP genotypes for about 65% of the 666 donors and used that subset as a discovery cohort. All discovery cohort repertoires had been generated using a single sequencing platform. Both class I and class II loci were covered by HLA typing, at four-digit resolution. The number of donors typed differed by locus, with roughly 629-640 for A, B, C, DRB1 and DQB1, around 500 for DQA1, 600 to 610 for DPA1, and under 490 for DPB1. A few DR-DQ haplotypes were handled as single units for association and clustering because linkage in the cohort was strong. On average, 235,054 unique TCR beta nucleotide sequences were sequenced per donor among roughly 430 genotyped donors of the cohort, with roughly 20% of those sequences being non-productive. Broad study findings and their caveats: A group of highly shared sequence variants was considered likely to be a technical artifact of the sequencing pipeline. The only immune exposure information available for the cohort was CMV serostatus. A total of around 150 TCR beta chains were listed by the study as associated with cytomegalovirus. The classifier was reported to diagnose cytomegalovirus status with high specificity and sensitivity in both the original and validation cohorts. A further reported finding was that TCR beta sequences accurately predicted the HLA-A and HLA-B alleles for most subjects in the first cohort. In a later analysis, HLA-associated TCR beta chains showed more clonal expansion and lower generation probabilities than non-associated chains that were equally common. Most TCR sequences were observed very rarely across donors, whereas some public TCRs were present in many individuals. This cohort had only TCR beta chains sequenced, and the lack of alpha or paired-chain data limited which features could be detected. According to a later analysis, TCR association rates differed among HLA loci, with DRB1 alleles showing the most associated TCRs and HLA-C alleles showing the fewest. A later analysis found that most CMV-associated TCR beta chains appeared HLA-restricted, with HLA associations seemingly driven largely by CMV exposure. Because HLA typing was missing for some donors at each locus, association tests included only the typed subset. Several of the top co-occurrence clusters appeared to be linked to parvovirus B19, influenza, CMV and Epstein-Barr virus, according to a later analysis. In a later genetic analysis, fewer N-insertions in productive TCRs were reported among donors in an Asian-associated ancestry cluster than the roughly 640-donor mean. When HLA alleles, especially DR and DQ, strongly co-occurred, attributing TCR associations to individual alleles was difficult. An earlier analysis of approximately 530 of the donors showed that most TCR beta V segments appeared in productive rearrangements either about 87% or about 30% of the time, which broadly matched IMGT annotations. Linkage disequilibrium might explain the correlated functional status among segregating V segments, but an unknown experimental factor could not be excluded. In a later genetic analysis, a missense DCLRE1C variant was associated with V-gene and J-gene trimming of TCR beta chains, and the association was replicated in an independent cohort. According to the authors, the approach could potentially be generalized to other disease states and immunological phenotypes. Around 16 rarely observed V segments, including chromosome 9 orphons, were excluded from the earlier analysis of some 590 of the donors because counts were too low. In vitro tests confirmed that a few of the cytomegalovirus-associated TCR beta chains recognize cytomegalovirus antigens. Presence/absence analyses assumed roughly uniform sequencing depth across donors, an assumption that may not hold. Some IMGT-functional V segments, including TRBV6-2 and TRBV6-3, could not be told apart with the 87-base-pair reads, so those segments were excluded. In a later analysis, around 15,000 TCR beta sequences were associated with specific HLA alleles at a false discovery rate of 0.05.

The receptor library was made with the immunoSEQ multiplex PCR assay. For the multiplex PCR, a mixture combining 60 forward primers for TCR Vbeta segments and 13 reverse primers for TCR Jbeta segments was used. Amplification of the CDR3 region of rearranged TCR beta genes was performed with a multiplex PCR assay on genomic DNA. The amplified TCR beta libraries were sequenced on the Illumina HiSeq System as 87-base-pair reads. In the original analysis: A later analysis counted tens of millions of unique TCR beta chains across the 666 repertoires, and 9 million to 14 million of these chains were shared by at least two donors. A nearest-neighbor algorithm error-corrected the raw reads and collapsed the reads into unique sequences, merging closely related sequences to remove PCR and sequencing errors. Alignment of CDR3 sequences to IMGT reference sequences was used to assign V, D and J gene segments. For a sequence to be retained, a match of at least six nucleotides to both a V gene segment and a J gene segment was required. A rearrangement counted as productive if the CDR3 had no stop codons and remained in frame with V and J, and every other rearrangement counted as non-productive. CDR3 was defined by IMGT convention, running from the second conserved V-encoded cysteine to the conserved J-encoded phenylalanine. The earlier analysis of roughly 590 of the donors excluded any sequence lacking an unambiguous match to a single V gene segment. An earlier analysis of 550 to 650 of the donors classified V segments as functional when productive rearrangements were above 56.7% and as segregating when the standard deviation between donors was above 5%. A statistical classification framework was developed to diagnose cytomegalovirus status using the catalog of TCR beta chain sequences. A later analysis assigned V and J genes by comparing TCR nucleotide sequences with IMGT/GENE-DB human TR gene sequences. The TCRdist pipeline was used in a later analysis to assign CDR3 sequences and most-parsimonious VDJ recombination scenarios. In a later analysis, each TCR beta chain was defined by its CDR3 amino acid sequence together with its V-gene family, and reads without a unique V-gene family were excluded. In a later analysis, 500 to 650 highly shared, low-generation-probability nucleotide sequences were removed to address suspected cross-contamination and a sequencing artifact. In a later analysis, a clonal expansion index for each public chain was calculated from normalized within-repertoire ranks of inferred template counts. Generation probabilities in a later analysis came from a VDJ recombination model fitted to out-of-frame rearrangements, and those results were checked against IGoR. A later analysis scored TCR-TCR, TCR-HLA and TCR-CMV co-occurrence with hypergeometric tests, applying a repertoire-size bias correction to TCR pairs. In a later analysis, false discovery rates were estimated by permuting HLA or CMV assignments 20 times. In a later analysis, co-occurring TCRs were grouped using DBSCAN, with TCRdist sequence similarity added in when clustering inside HLA-allele-positive subsets. For co-occurrence clustering, repertoires with fewer than 30,000 or more than 120,000 public chains were excluded, along with several repertoires with anomalous nucleotide sharing. TCRdb took over this immuneACCESS table, retaining in-frame rearrangements with V and J assigned. Such tables are incomplete; in checked studies, under half of the missing clones stem from an unresolved V gene, and the remainder is unexplained. For V, J and clone size, that table is used; D and trimming come from the DNA. This sample holds tens of thousands of clones; approximately 65% were observed only once. The top ten clones comprise 4.4% of the sample.

CDR1 LNHNV and CDR2 YYDKDF were looked up in the germline V gene (reference sequence). The CDR3 runs 14 amino acids, cysteine and phenylalanine included. The kept DNA is CDR3 alone, 42 bases in frame from the first base. V is shortened by 4 bases, J by 1 base, and the region joining them spans 10 bases. With regard to this clone: This receptor's antigen is unknown. Base-call qualities are not available, and no considerably larger clone is one nucleotide away.

The cohort was made up of hundreds of healthy bone marrow donors. All cohort members were sampled while nominally healthy, although unrecorded immune exposures were likely present. The donor was CMV seropositive and was included in the group of 250 to 300 seropositive cohort members. Each donor provided a peripheral blood sample, and peripheral blood mononuclear cells were used for TCR beta sequencing. The Qiagen DNeasy Blood Extraction Kit was used to extract genomic DNA from the blood cell samples. The TCR was taken from a male donor in good health and CMV-seropositive. The source material was PBMCs. The rearranged chain carries TRBV15 and TRBJ1-1, and the D gene may be TRBD1, 6 bases matching. The CDR3 protein is CATSTLQGNTEAFF. The DNA sequence is given as TGTGCCACCAGCACCTTACAGGGGAACACTGAAGCTTTCTTT.